This TCR beta chain was recovered during a study of cytomegalovirus exposure and HLA in healthy donors listed by TCRdb under 2017. As for the study more broadly: The 550 to 750 repertoires of the first cohort and the approximately 110 validation repertoires were produced on the same platform, according to a later analysis. The study aimed to test whether signatures of past pathogen exposure could be identified by cataloging public T cell receptors. Along with the roughly 700-subject first cohort, a separate validation cohort of around 110 different subjects was used. High-throughput TCR immunosequencing, statistical association of individual TCRs with disease status, and machine learning were combined to predict cytomegalovirus infection status. The research as a whole found: Three of the identified cytomegalovirus-associated TCR beta chains were confirmed in vitro to be specific for cytomegalovirus antigens. The authors suggested that the approach could potentially be generalized to other disease states and immunological phenotypes. While some public TCRs were present in many individuals, most TCR sequences turned up only very rarely across donors. Subsequent analysis determined that TCRs grouped into clusters in the first cohort also showed a tendency toward co-occurrence across the roughly 120 validation repertoires, and 85% to 95% of cluster scores exceeded 0. The classifier was reported to diagnose cytomegalovirus status with high specificity and sensitivity in both the original and validation cohorts. The study listed approximately 150 TCR beta chains as associated with cytomegalovirus. All 120 or so repertoires were used to score co-occurrence in the validation cohort in a later analysis, because that analysis had no HLA typing for the cohort.

Separate from the approximately 700-subject first cohort, the validation cohort of 90 to 150 subjects was the group to which the donors belonged. The table lists this clone with a count of one. This receptor's antigen is unknown. No clone much larger than this one lies a single base away; base qualities are absent. The V end gives up 2 bases and the J end 8 bases, leaving 12 bases in the junction not matched to a gene. Taken from cysteine to phenylalanine, the CDR3 has 15 residues. Only the CDR3 part of the read is kept: 45 bases, read in frame from the first base. Based on the germline V gene, the CDR1 and CDR2 sequences are SGHDT and YYEEEE. Receptor libraries were prepared by the immunoSEQ multiplex PCR assay. The authors' pipeline ran thus. A statistical classification framework was developed to diagnose cytomegalovirus status using the catalog of TCR beta chain sequences. TCRdb stores this immuneACCESS table with in-frame sequences only. Part of the clones is absent; in the studies checked, under half of the shortfall reflects unresolved V genes, and no reason is known for the rest. Clonal size and the V and J genes are those of that table, whereas D and trimming came from the DNA. For this sample the table gives fewer than 250,000 clones, of which approximately 90% were detected only once. The ten most abundant clones make up 2.6% of the sample.

The chain links TRBV5-6 with TRBJ1-2; 7 junctional bases match TRBD1. The clonotype was recovered from a young man in good health and CMV-seronegative. Sequencing was carried out using PBMCs. Here the CDR3 is given as CASSFPIETGDGYTF. In nucleotide form, the sequence is TGTGCCAGCAGCTTTCCTATAGAAACAGGGGACGGCTACACCTTC.